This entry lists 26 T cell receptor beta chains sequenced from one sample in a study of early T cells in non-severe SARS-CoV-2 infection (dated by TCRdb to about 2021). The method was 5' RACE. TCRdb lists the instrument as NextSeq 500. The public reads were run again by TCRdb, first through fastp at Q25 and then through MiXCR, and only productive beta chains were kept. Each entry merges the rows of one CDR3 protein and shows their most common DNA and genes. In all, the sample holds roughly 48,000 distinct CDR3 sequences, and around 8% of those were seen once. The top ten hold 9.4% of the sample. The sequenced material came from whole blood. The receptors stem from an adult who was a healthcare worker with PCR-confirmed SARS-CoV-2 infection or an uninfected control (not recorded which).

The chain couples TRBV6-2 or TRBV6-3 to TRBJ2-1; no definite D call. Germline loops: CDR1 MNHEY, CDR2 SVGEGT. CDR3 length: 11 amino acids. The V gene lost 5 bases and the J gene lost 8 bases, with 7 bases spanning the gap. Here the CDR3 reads CASSLVDEQFF. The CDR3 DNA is TGTGCCAGCAGTCTGGTCGATGAGCAGTTCTTC.

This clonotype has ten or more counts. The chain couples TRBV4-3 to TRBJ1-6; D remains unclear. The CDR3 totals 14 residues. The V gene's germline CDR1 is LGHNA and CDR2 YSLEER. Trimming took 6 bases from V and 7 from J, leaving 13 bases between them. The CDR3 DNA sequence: TGCGCCAGCAGAGCTGGGCTAGGGAATTCACCCCTCCACTTT. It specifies CASRAGLGNSPLHF.

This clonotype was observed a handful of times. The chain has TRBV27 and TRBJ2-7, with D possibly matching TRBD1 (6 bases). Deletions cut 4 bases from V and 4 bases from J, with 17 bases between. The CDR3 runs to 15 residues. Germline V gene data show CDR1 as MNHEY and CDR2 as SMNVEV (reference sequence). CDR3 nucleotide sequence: TGTGCCAGCAGTTCCCTAACGGGACAAGATTACGAGCAGTACTTC. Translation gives CASSSLTGQDYEQYF.

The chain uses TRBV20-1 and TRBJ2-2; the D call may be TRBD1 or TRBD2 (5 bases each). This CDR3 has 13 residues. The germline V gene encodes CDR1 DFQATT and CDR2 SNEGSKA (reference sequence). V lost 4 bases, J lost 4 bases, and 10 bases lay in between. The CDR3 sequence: CSANGALTGELFF. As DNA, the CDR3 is TGCAGTGCTAACGGGGCTCTCACCGGGGAGCTGTTTTTT.

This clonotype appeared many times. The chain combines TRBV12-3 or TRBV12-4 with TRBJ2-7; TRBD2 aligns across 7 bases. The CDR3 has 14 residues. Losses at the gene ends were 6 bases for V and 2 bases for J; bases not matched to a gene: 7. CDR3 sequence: CASSRASGPYEQYF. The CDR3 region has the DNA TGTGCCAGCAGCCGAGCTAGCGGCCCCTACGAGCAGTACTTC.

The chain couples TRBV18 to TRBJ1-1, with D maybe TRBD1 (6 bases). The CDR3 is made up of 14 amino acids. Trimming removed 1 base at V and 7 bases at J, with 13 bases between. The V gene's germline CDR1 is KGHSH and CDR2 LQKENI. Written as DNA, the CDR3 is TGTGCCAGCTCACCACAAGAGCAGGGGAATGAAGCTTTCTTT. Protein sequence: CASSPQEQGNEAFF. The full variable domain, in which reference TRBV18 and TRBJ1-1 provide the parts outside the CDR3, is NAGVMQNPRHLVRRRGQEARLRCSPMKGHSHVYWYRQLPEEGLKFMVYLQKENIIDESGMPKERFSAEFPKEGPSILRIQQVVRGDSAAYFCASSPQEQGNEAFFGQGTRLTVV.

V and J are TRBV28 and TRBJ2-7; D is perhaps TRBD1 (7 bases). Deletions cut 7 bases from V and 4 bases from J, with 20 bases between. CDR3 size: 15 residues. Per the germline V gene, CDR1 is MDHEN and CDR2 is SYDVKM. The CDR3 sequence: CASNLRGTAGYEQYF. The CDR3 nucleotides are TGTGCCAGCAACCTACGCGGGACAGCAGGGTACGAGCAGTACTTC.

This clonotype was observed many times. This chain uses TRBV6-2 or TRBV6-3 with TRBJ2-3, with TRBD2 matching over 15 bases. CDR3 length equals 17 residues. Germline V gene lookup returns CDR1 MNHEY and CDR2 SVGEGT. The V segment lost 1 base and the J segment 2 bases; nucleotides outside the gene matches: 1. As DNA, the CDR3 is TGTGCCAGCAGTTACTGGACTAGCGGGAGGGACACAGATACGCAGTATTTT. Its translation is CASSYWTSGRDTDTQYF.

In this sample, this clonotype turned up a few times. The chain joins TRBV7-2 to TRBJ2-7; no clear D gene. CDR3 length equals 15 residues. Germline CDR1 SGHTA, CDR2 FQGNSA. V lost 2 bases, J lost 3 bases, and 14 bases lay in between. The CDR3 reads CASSLMQVRVYEQYF. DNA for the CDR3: TGTGCCAGCAGCTTAATGCAGGTCCGGGTCTACGAGCAGTACTTC. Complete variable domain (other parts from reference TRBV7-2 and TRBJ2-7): GAGVSQSPSNKVTEKGKDVELRCDPISGHTALYWYRQSLGQGLEFLIYFQGNSAPDKSGLPSDRFSAERTGGSVSTLTIQRTQQEDSAVYLCASSLMQVRVYEQYFGPGTRLTVT.

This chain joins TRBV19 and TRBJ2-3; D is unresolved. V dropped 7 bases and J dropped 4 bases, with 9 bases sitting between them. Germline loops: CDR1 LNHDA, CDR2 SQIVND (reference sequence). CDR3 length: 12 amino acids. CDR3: CASNLGADTQYF. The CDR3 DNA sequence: TGTGCCAGTAATTTAGGAGCAGATACGCAGTATTTT.

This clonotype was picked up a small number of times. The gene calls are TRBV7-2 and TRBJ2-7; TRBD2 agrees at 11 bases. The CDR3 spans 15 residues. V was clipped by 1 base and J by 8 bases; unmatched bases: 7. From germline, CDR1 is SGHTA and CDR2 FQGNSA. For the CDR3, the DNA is TGTGCCAGCAGCTTAGAGGTAGCGGGAGGGCCAAAGCAGTACTTC. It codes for CASSLEVAGGPKQYF.

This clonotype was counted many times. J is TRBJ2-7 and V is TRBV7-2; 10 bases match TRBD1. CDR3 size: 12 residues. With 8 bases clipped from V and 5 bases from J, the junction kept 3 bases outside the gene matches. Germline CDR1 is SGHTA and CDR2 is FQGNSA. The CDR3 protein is CASGTGVHEQYF. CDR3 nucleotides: TGTGCCAGCGGGACAGGGGTCCACGAGCAGTACTTC.

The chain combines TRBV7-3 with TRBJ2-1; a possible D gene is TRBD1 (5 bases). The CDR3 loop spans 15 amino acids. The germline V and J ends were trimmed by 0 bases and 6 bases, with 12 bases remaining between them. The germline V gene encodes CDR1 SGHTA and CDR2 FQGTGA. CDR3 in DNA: TGTGCCAGCAGCTTAACGGCTGCAGGGTTCAATGAGCAGTTCTTC. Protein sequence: CASSLTAAGFNEQFF.

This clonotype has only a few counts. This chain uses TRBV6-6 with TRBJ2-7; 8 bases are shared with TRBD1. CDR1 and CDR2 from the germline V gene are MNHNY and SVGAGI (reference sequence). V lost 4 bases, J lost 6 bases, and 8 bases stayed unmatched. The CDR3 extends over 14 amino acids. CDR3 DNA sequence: TGTGCCAGCAGTTGGGACAGGCCTGAGGGCGAGCAGTACTTC. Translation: CASSWDRPEGEQYF.

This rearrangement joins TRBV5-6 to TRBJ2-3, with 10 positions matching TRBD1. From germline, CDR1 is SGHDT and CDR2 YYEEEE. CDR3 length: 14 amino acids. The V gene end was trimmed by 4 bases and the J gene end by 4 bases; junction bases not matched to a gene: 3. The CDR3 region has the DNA TGTGCCAGCAGCCCTGGGACAGGGGCAGATACGCAGTATTTT. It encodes CASSPGTGADTQYF. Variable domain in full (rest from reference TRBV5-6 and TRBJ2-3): DAGVTQSPTHLIKTRGQQVTLRCSPKSGHDTVSWYQQALGQGPQFIFQYYEEEERQRGNFPDRFSGHQFPNYSSELNVNALLLGDSALYLCASSPGTGADTQYFGPGTRLTVL.

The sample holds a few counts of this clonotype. CDR3 amino acids: CASSLRKNTYEQYF. Here the CDR3 DNA reads TGTGCCAGCAGCTTGAGGAAAAACACCTACGAGCAGTACTTC. The rearrangement joins TRBV7-2 to TRBJ2-7; D is unresolved. V gave up 3 bases and J gave up 2 bases, with 11 bases separating them. Per the germline V gene, CDR1 is SGHTA and CDR2 is FQGNSA. The CDR3 is 14 amino acids.

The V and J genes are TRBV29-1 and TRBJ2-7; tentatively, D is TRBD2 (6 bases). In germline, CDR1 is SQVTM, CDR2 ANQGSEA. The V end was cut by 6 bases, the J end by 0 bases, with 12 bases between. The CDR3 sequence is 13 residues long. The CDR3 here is CSVAVTSSYEQYF. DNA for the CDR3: TGCAGCGTAGCGGTGACTAGCTCCTACGAGCAGTACTTC.

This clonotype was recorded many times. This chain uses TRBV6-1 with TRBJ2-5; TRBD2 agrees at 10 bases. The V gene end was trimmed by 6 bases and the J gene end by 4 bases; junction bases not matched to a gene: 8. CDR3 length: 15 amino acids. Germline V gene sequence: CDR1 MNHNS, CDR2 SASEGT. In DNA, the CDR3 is TGTGCCAGCAGCTCGCTAGCGGGAGTGTCAGAGACCCAGTACTTC. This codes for CASSSLAGVSETQYF.

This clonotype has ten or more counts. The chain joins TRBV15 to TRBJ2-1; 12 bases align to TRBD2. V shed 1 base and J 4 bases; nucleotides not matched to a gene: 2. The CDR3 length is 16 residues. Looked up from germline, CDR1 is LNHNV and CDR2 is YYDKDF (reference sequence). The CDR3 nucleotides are TGTGCCACCAGCAGAGGGACTAGCGGGATTTACAATGAGCAGTTCTTC. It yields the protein CATSRGTSGIYNEQFF. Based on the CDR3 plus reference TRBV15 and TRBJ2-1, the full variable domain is DAMVIQNPRYQVTQFGKPVTLSCSQTLNHNVMYWYQQKSSQAPKLLFHYYDKDFNNEADTPDNFQSRRPNTSFCFLDIRSPGLGDTAMYLCATSRGTSGIYNEQFFGPGTRLTVL.

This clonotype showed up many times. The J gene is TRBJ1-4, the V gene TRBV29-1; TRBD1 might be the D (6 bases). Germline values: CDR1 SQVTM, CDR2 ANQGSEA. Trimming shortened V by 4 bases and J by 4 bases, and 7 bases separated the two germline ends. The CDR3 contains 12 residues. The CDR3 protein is CSVGGGNEKLFF. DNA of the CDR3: TGCAGCGTTGGAGGGGGTAATGAAAAACTGTTTTTT.

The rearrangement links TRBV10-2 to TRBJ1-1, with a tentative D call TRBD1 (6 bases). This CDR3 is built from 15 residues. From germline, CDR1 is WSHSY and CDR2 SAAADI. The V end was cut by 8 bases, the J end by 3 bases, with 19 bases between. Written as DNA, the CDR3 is TGCGCCAGCTCCCCGGGTGGGGGCGCGTACACTGAAGCTTTCTTT. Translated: CASSPGGGAYTEAFF.

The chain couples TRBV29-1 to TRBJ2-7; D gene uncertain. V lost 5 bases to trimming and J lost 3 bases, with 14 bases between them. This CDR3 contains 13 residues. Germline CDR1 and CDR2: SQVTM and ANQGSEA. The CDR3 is CSVRTVKDYEQYF. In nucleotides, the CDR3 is TGCAGCGTTAGAACAGTCAAGGACTACGAGCAGTACTTC.

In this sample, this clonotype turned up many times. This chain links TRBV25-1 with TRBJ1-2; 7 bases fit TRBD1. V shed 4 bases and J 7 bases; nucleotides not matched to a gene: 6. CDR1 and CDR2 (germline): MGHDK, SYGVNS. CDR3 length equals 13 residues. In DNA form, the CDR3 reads TGTGCCAGCAGTGTCACAGGGGAGACTGGCTACACCTTC. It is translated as CASSVTGETGYTF.

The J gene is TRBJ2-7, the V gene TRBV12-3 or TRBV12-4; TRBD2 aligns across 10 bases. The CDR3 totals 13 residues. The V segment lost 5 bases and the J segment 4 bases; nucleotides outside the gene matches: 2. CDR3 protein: CASSRGLAYEQYF. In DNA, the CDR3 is TGTGCCAGCAGTAGGGGACTAGCGTACGAGCAGTACTTC.

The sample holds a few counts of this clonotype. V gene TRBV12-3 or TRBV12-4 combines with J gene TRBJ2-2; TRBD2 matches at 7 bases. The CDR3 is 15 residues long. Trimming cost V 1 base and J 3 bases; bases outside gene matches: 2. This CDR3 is CASSLERGYTGELFF. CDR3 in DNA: TGTGCCAGCAGTTTAGAGCGGGGTTACACCGGGGAGCTGTTTTTT.

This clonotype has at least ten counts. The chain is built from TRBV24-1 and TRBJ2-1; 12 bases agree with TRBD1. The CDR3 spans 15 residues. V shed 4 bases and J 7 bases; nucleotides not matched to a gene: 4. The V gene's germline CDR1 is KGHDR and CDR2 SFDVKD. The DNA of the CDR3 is TGTGCCACCAGTGACCCGGGACAGGGGGCGAATGAGCAGTTCTTC. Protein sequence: CATSDPGQGANEQFF.